This T cell receptor beta chain comes out of a study of blood T cell repertoires in COVID-19. Authors' processing steps: Cell counts per sample came from amplifying reference gene primers. Data came from immunoSEQ multiplex PCR; TCRdb stores just in-frame clones and leaves some out. The DNA was the basis for D and trimming; V, J and clone size are from that table. Of about 65,000 clones detected, approximately 93% appear once; the ten largest clones hold approximately 2.9%. Unmatched junction bases numbered 5, after V lost 2 bases and J lost 6 bases. CDR1 and CDR2 (germline): SGHTA, FQGTGA. The CDR3 loop spans 14 amino acids.

The origin of this receptor is a man aged 65-85 years with active COVID-19. The chain uses TRBV7-3 and TRBJ2-3; 7 positions agree with TRBD1. Sequencing used peripheral blood. In DNA form, the CDR3 reads TGTGCCAGCAGCTTATTAGGGGGCCGGGATACGCAGTATTTT. It is translated as CASSLLGGRDTQYF.